This T cell receptor (beta chain) was documented in a study of cytomegalovirus exposure and HLA in healthy donors. Findings and limits, study-wide: In a later analysis, HLA-associated beta chains showed higher expansion and lower generation probabilities than comparable chains.

Comment on this clone: What it recognizes is unknown.

J lost 5 bases, V lost 2 bases, and 8 bases had no gene match. CDR1 and CDR2 (germline): SGHDT, YYEEEE. CDR3 length: 15 amino acids. PCR primers comprised 60 Vbeta and 13 Jbeta primers. Libraries were prepared by immunoSEQ multiplex PCR; TCRdb keeps only in-frame clonotypes and omits some of them. The sample has over 100,000 clones; roughly 70% are singletons. The chain has TRBV5-6 and TRBJ2-3; the match to TRBD2 covers 7 bases. The clonotype was recovered from a man aged 35 to 55 in good health and CMV-seropositive. Sequenced: PBMCs. In DNA form, the CDR3 reads TGTGCCAGCAGCTTAGGACTAGAGCAAAAAGATACGCAGTATTTT. Amino acids: CASSLGLEQKDTQYF.